This section outlines one TCR beta chain sequence together with its context. What it recognizes is unknown. The germline V gene encodes CDR1 MNHEY and CDR2 SVGEGT. The CDR3 is 13 amino acids. These data are taken from a study of CXCR3-negative and CXCR3-positive naive CD8 T cells. The libraries of TRB cDNA were prepared using 5' RACE with UMI labels. From the 5' RACE reads, TCRdb lists one entry per CDR3 protein and no DNA. The repertoire shows tens of thousands of distinct CDR3 sequences; the top ten hold 0.53%. Findings and caveats of the study: Naive cells that were CXCR3-positive had more hydrophobic TRB CDR3s (compared with CXCR3-negative naive cells).

This sequence joins TRBV6-2 or TRBV6-3 and TRBJ1-1. Sequenced: naive CXCR3+ CD8+ T cells from blood. Subset indicated: CD45RO-CCR7+CD27+CD95- naive CD8+ T cells expressing CXCR3 (TNR3+). The sequence was obtained from a human donor in good health. Some clones in this sample may be carry-over from other donors' samples. CDR3 region: CASRPPRDAEAFF.